The present entry profiles one T cell receptor beta chain with its context. Its antigen remains unidentified. One base away there is no much larger clone; base qualities are not given. According to the germline V gene, CDR1 reads LGHNA and CDR2 reads YNFKEQ. Germline trimming amounts to 3 bases on V and 0 bases on J, with 7 as the count of junction bases outside the gene matches. Its CDR3 holds 17 amino acids, cysteine through phenylalanine. Only the CDR3 portion is preserved as DNA: 51 bases, with reading frame beginning at the first base. The cohort comprised some 700 healthy bone marrow donors. At the time of sampling, all cohort members were nominally healthy, though unrecorded immune exposures were likely present. The donor tested CMV seronegative, placing the donor among the roughly 400 seronegative members of the cohort. Each donor provided a peripheral blood sample, and peripheral blood mononuclear cells were used for TCR beta sequencing. Genomic DNA extraction from the blood cell samples was performed with the Qiagen DNeasy Blood Extraction Kit.

This entry comes from a study of cytomegalovirus exposure and HLA in healthy donors (dated by TCRdb to the late 2010s). Some background on the complete study: An earlier analysis of some 600 of the donors reported 276 Gb of sequence data and approximately 120 million unique TCR beta sequences obtained from about 180 million T cells. An early release that covered fewer than 800 HLA-typed donors contained approximately 300 gigabases of sequencing data and 70 million to 100 million unique TCR sequences. Of the approximately 370 genotyped donors, approximately 80% were placed in the genetic ancestry cluster associated with self-reported Caucasian donors. The study aimed to test whether signatures of past pathogen exposure could be identified by cataloging public T cell receptors. The study used immunosequencing to profile the T cell repertoires of about 670 subjects and linked those repertoires to cytomegalovirus serostatus. Along with the roughly 610-subject first cohort, a separate validation cohort of around 110 different subjects was used. The study combined high-throughput TCR immunosequencing, statistical association of individual TCRs with disease status, and machine learning to predict cytomegalovirus infection status. A later analysis re-analyzed previously published TCR beta repertoires from roughly 600 donors and added high-resolution HLA genotyping to study TCR occurrence patterns. Rather than using new phenotypic data, the later analysis identified candidate immune exposures from TCR beta sequences and from how often those sequences occurred across donors. An earlier analysis of 450 to 750 of the donors used high-throughput TCR beta sequencing to judge whether each TCR beta V gene segment behaved as functional or pseudogenic. Alongside the repertoire data, information on donor age, sex, ethnicity and CMV serostatus was compiled. Genome-wide SNP genotypes for about three fifths of the roughly 700 donors were used in a later genetic analysis, which treated that subset as a discovery cohort. All discovery cohort repertoires had been generated on a single sequencing platform. Class I and class II HLA loci were covered by the typing at four-digit resolution. The number of donors typed differed by locus, with roughly 629-640 for A, B, C, DRB1 and DQB1, 522 for DQA1, 600 to 610 for DPA1, and 472 for DPB1. Five DR-DQ haplotypes were treated as single units for association and clustering because of strong linkage in the cohort. Across some 400 genotyped donors of the cohort, an average of about 240,000 unique TCR beta nucleotide sequences per donor were sequenced, and approximately 17% of those sequences were non-productive. The paper as a whole reports these results and caveats: Strong co-occurrence of HLA alleles, especially DR and DQ, made assigning TCR associations to individual alleles difficult. Linkage disequilibrium might explain the correlated functional status among segregating V segments, but an unknown experimental factor could not be excluded. In an earlier analysis of some 540 of the donors, most TCR beta V segments appeared in productive rearrangements about 90% or about 30% of the time, broadly matching IMGT annotations. Because some donors lacked HLA typing at each locus, the association tests relied only on the typed subset. A group of highly shared sequence variants was considered likely to be a technical artifact of the sequencing pipeline. Some IMGT-functional V segments, including TRBV6-2 and TRBV6-3, could not be told apart with the 87-base-pair reads, so those segments were excluded. Only TCR beta chains were sequenced in this cohort, and the absence of alpha or paired-chain data limited detectable features. According to a later analysis, parvovirus B19, influenza, CMV and Epstein-Barr virus appeared linked to several top co-occurrence clusters. A few of the identified cytomegalovirus-associated TCR beta chains were confirmed in vitro to be specific for cytomegalovirus antigens. Because counts were too low, roughly 18 rarely observed V segments, including chromosome 9 orphons, were left out of the earlier analysis of 500 to 650 of the donors. Compared with equally common non-associated chains, HLA-associated TCR beta chains in a later analysis were more clonally expanded and had lower generation probabilities. A later analysis found that TCR association rates varied across HLA loci, with DRB1 alleles showing the most associated TCRs and HLA-C alleles the fewest. The authors suggested that the approach could potentially be generalized to other disease states and immunological phenotypes. Specific HLA alleles were associated with 15,000 to 20,000 TCR beta sequences at a false discovery rate of 0.05 in a later analysis. The presence/absence analyses assumed that sequencing depth was roughly uniform across donors, and that assumption may not be true. While some public TCRs were present in many individuals, most TCR sequences turned up only very rarely across donors. Cytomegalovirus status was reported to be diagnosed by the classifier with high specificity and sensitivity in both the original and validation cohorts. A further reported finding was that TCR beta sequences accurately predicted the HLA-A and HLA-B alleles for most subjects in the first cohort. The only immune exposure information available for the cohort was CMV serostatus. In a later genetic analysis, a missense DCLRE1C variant was associated with V-gene and J-gene trimming of TCR beta chains, and the association was replicated in an independent cohort. Compared with the roughly 710-donor mean, donors in an Asian-associated ancestry cluster had fewer N-insertions in productive TCRs, according to a later genetic analysis. According to a later analysis, most CMV-associated TCR beta chains appeared to be HLA-restricted, and the HLA associations seemed to be driven largely by CMV exposure. The study listed 150 to 200 TCR beta chains as associated with cytomegalovirus.

The library was made by the immunoSEQ multiplex PCR assay. For the multiplex PCR, a mixture combining 60 forward primers for TCR Vbeta segments and 13 reverse primers for TCR Jbeta segments was used. The CDR3 region of rearranged TCR beta genes was amplified from genomic DNA with a multiplex PCR assay. On the Illumina HiSeq System, the amplified TCR beta libraries were sequenced as 87-base-pair reads. In the original analysis: Across the 600 to 700 repertoires, a later analysis counted roughly 84 million unique TCR beta chains, some 11 million of which were shared by at least two donors. A nearest-neighbor algorithm error-corrected the raw reads and collapsed the reads into unique sequences, merging closely related sequences to remove PCR and sequencing errors. V, D and J gene segments were assigned by aligning CDR3 sequences to IMGT reference sequences. For a sequence to be retained, a match of at least six nucleotides was required to both a V gene segment and a J gene segment. A rearrangement was called productive if the CDR3 had no stop codons and remained in frame with V and J, and every other rearrangement was called non-productive. Following IMGT convention, CDR3 was defined as the stretch from the second conserved V-encoded cysteine up to the conserved J-encoded phenylalanine. The earlier analysis of 500 to 600 of the donors excluded sequences that lacked an unambiguous match to a single V gene segment. An earlier analysis of under 750 of the donors called V segments functional above 56.7% productive rearrangements and segregating when the between-donor standard deviation exceeded 5%. A statistical classification framework was built for diagnosing cytomegalovirus status from the catalog of TCR beta chain sequences. V and J gene assignment, in a later analysis, came from comparing TCR nucleotide sequences with IMGT/GENE-DB human TR gene sequences. In a later analysis, CDR3 sequences and most-parsimonious VDJ recombination scenarios were assigned using the TCRdist pipeline. In a later analysis, each TCR beta chain was defined by its CDR3 amino acid sequence together with its V-gene family, and reads without a unique V-gene family were excluded. As a way to deal with suspected cross-contamination and a sequencing artifact, a later analysis dropped roughly 600 nucleotide sequences that were highly shared and had low generation probability. A later analysis calculated a clonal expansion index for each public chain from normalized within-repertoire ranks of inferred template counts. In a later analysis, generation probabilities were computed with a VDJ recombination model fitted to out-of-frame rearrangements, and the resulting probabilities were checked against IGoR. Hypergeometric tests were used in a later analysis to score TCR-TCR, TCR-HLA and TCR-CMV co-occurrence, with a repertoire-size bias correction applied to the TCR pairs. In a later analysis, false discovery rates were estimated by permuting HLA or CMV assignments 20 times. In a later analysis, co-occurring TCRs were grouped using DBSCAN, with TCRdist sequence similarity added in when clustering inside HLA-allele-positive subsets. Repertoires with fewer than 30,000 or more than 120,000 public chains were left out of co-occurrence clustering, as were roughly five repertoires with anomalous nucleotide sharing. TCRdb stores this immuneACCESS table with in-frame sequences only. Part of the clones is absent; in the studies checked, under half of the shortfall reflects unresolved V genes, and no reason is known for the rest. The V and J calls and clone size are taken from that table; D and trimming were inferred from the DNA. The table for this sample lists some 200,000 clones; about 62% of them were counted only once. Of the sample, under 3% is held by the ten largest clones.

This TCR came from a man aged 40-50 years in good health and CMV-seronegative. This chain is built from TRBV4-2 and TRBJ1-3, and 8 bases in between align with TRBD1. The sequencing sample was made of PBMCs. The CDR3 protein: CASSHHPTGGSGNTIYF. The nucleotide sequence reads TGTGCCAGCAGCCACCACCCCACAGGGGGCTCTGGAAACACCATATATTTT.